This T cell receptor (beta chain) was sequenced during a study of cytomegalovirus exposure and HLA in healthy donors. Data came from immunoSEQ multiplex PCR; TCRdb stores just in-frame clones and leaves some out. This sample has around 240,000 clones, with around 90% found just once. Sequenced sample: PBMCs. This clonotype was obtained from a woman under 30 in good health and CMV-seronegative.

The CDR3 spells CASRGLPTTDTQYF. The CDR3 DNA follows: TGTGCCAGTAGGGGTCTCCCCACCACAGATACGCAGTATTTT. J is TRBJ2-3 and V is TRBV6-5, with D possibly matching TRBD1 (5 bases). Trimming stripped 9 bases from V and 2 bases from J, with 15 bases between. CDR3 length: 14 amino acids. Germline-derived CDR1 and CDR2 are MNHEY and SVGAGI.